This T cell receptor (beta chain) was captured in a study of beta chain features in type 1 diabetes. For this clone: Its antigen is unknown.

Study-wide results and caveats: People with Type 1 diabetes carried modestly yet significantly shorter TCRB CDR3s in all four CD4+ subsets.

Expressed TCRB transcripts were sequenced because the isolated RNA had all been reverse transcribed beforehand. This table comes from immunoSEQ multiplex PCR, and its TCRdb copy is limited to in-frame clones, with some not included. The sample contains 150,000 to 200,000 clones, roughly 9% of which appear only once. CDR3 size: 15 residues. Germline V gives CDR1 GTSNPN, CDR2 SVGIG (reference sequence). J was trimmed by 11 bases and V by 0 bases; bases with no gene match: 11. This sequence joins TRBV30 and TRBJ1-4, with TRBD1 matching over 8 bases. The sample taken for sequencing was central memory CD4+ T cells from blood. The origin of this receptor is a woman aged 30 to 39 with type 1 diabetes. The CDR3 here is CAWSVLRQGAWKLFF. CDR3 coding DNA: TGTGCCTGGAGTGTACTACGGCAGGGGGCATGGAAACTGTTTTTT.